This section outlines one T cell receptor (beta chain) sequence together with its context. Its target is unknown. V lost 5 bases, J lost 6 bases, and 17 bases lay in between. The length of the CDR3 is 14 residues. Looked up from germline, CDR1 is SGHTA and CDR2 is FQGNSA. RNA extraction was followed by reverse transcription into cDNA, which acted as the sequencing template. This table comes from immunoSEQ multiplex PCR, and its TCRdb copy is limited to in-frame clones, with some not included. Seen here are fewer than 200,000 clones, approximately 62% observed once, and the top ten hold approximately 15%. The data were obtained in a study of CD8+ T cells in alopecia areata. Overall study: Those treated were given oral tofacitinib at 5 to 10 mg twice daily. Overall study results and limits: Normal skin contains resident alphabeta T cells, and these are also sequenced in scalp samples.

Treatment: oral pan-JAK inhibitor, 5-10 mg twice daily. Sequencing was performed on CD4+ T cells sorted from blood, taken at week 24, from a patient treated with tofacitinib. The clonotype originates from a human donor with alopecia areata. The V call is TRBV7-2, the J call TRBJ2-7, with D possibly matching TRBD2 (5 bases). CDR3 residues: CASSPTILWVEQYF. The CDR3 DNA reads TGTGCCAGCAGCCCGACTATTCTCTGGGTCGAGCAGTACTTC.